The text below deals with one TCR beta chain. What it binds is unknown. These data are taken from a study of cytomegalovirus exposure and HLA in healthy donors. About the study: In an earlier analysis, around 100 million unique TCR beta sequences were found from some 180 million T cells.

PCR was performed using 60 Vbeta and 13 Jbeta primers. TCRdb's copy holds only in-frame clones and misses some; the assay was immunoSEQ multiplex PCR. There are around 150,000 clones in the sample; about 70% occur only once, and 2.5% to 4% lies in the top ten. Study-wide points: Later on, an analysis found that several of the most significant clusters appeared to be linked to common viral pathogens, which included parvovirus B19. A later analysis revealed that TCR association rates differed between HLA loci, peaking at DRB1 and bottoming out at HLA-C. The listing of about 150 TCR beta chains classed them as cytomegalovirus-associated.

The V segment lost 3 bases and the J segment 7 bases; nucleotides outside the gene matches: 13. The CDR3 has 16 amino acids. Germline CDR1 reads SGHDT; CDR2 reads YYEEEE. V is TRBV5-6 and J is TRBJ2-7; the match to TRBD2 covers 10 bases. The receptor comes from a man aged 35 to 55 in good health and CMV-seronegative. The material sequenced was PBMCs. The CDR3 sequence: CASSSGTSVGGWEQYF. The CDR3 DNA follows: TGTGCCAGCAGCTCCGGGACTAGCGTCGGAGGGTGGGAGCAGTACTTC.